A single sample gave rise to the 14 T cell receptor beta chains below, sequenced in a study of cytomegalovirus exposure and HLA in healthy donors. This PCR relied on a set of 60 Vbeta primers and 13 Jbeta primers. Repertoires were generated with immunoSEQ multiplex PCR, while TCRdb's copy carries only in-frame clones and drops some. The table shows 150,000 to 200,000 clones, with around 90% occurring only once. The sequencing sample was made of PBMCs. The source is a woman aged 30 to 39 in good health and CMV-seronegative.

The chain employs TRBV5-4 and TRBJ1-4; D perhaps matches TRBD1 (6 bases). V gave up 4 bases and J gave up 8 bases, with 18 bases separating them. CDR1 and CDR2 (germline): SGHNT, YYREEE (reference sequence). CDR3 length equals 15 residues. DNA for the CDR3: TGTGCCAGCAGCGCCGGGGGGCCTATACAAGAAAAACTGTTTTTT. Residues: CASSAGGPIQEKLFF.

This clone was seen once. The CDR3, as DNA: TGTGCCAGCAGTGAACAGGGTAGCGGGAGAAGCGAGACCCAGTACTTC. Its translation is CASSEQGSGRSETQYF. The gene calls are TRBV6-1 and TRBJ2-5; 9 bases are a match to TRBD2. The CDR3 is made up of 16 amino acids. V was pared by 2 bases and J by 5 bases, with 9 bases of the junction left unmatched. CDR1 and CDR2 from the germline V gene are MNHNS and SASEGT.

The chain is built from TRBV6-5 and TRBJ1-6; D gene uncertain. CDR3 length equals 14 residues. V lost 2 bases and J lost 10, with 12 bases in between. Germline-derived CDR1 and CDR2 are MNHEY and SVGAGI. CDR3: CASSYEGNNSPLHF. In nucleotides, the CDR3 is TGTGCCAGCAGTTACGAGGGAAACAACTCACCCCTCCACTTT.

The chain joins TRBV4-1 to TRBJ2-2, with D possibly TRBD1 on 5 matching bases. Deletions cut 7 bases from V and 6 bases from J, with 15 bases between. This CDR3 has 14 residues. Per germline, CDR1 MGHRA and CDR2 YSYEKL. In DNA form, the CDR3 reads TGCGCCAGCATCCTAAGTGTAGGGGCCGGGGAGCTGTTTTTT. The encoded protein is CASILSVGAGELFF.

In nucleotides, the CDR3 is TGCAGCGTCCCGGGATCACAGGGGGCTAACTATGGCTACACCTTC. It codes for CSVPGSQGANYGYTF. The J gene is TRBJ1-2, the V gene TRBV29-1; 8 nucleotides match TRBD1. V gave up 6 bases and J gave up 0 bases; unmatched junction bases: 9. The CDR3 loop spans 15 amino acids. Per germline, CDR1 SQVTM and CDR2 ANQGSEA.

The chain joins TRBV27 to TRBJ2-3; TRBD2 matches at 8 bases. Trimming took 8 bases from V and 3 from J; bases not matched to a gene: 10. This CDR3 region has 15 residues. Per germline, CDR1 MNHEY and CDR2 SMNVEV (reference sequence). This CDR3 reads CASGPWSGRTDTQYF. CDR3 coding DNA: TGTGCCAGCGGCCCCTGGAGCGGGAGAACAGATACGCAGTATTTT.

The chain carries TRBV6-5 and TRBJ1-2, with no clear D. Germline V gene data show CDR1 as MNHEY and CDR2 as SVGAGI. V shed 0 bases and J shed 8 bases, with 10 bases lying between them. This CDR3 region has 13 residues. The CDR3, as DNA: TGTGCCAGCAGTTACTCCGGATTGGGCGGCTACACCTTC. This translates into CASSYSGLGGYTF.

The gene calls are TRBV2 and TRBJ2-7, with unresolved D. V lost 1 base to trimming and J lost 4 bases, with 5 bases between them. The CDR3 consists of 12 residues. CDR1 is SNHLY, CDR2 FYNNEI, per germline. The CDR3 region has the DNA TGTGCCAGCAGTGAAGGTAGTTACGAGCAGTACTTC. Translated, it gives CASSEGSYEQYF.

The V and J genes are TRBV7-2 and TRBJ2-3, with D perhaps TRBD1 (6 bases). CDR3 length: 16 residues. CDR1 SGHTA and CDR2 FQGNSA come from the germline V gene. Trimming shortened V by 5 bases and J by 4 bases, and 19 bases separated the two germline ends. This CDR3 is CASSLLPQGIADTQYF. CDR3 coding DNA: TGTGCCAGCAGCCTACTCCCACAGGGTATCGCAGATACGCAGTATTTT.

The CDR3 region has the DNA TGTGCCAGCAGACGACAGGCCTATAACTATGGCTACACCTTC. It is translated as CASRRQAYNYGYTF. The V and J genes are TRBV7-2 and TRBJ1-2, with a weak D call TRBD1 (6 bases). Germline V lookup: CDR1 SGHTA, CDR2 FQGNSA. The CDR3 sequence is 14 residues long. V was trimmed by 6 bases and J by 1 base, leaving 12 bases between them.

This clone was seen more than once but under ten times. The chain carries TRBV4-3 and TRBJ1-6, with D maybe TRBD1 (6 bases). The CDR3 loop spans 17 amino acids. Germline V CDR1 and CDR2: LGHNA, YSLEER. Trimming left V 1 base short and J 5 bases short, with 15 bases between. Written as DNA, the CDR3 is TGCGCCAGCAGCCAAGTAAACCCTGGACAGAATAATTCACCCCTCCACTTT. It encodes CASSQVNPGQNNSPLHF.

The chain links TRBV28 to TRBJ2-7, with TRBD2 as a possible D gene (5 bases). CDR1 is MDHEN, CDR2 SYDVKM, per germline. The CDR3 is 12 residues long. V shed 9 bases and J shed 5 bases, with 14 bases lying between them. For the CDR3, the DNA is TGTGCCAGTTGCCTTGCGGGCGACGAGCAGTACTTC. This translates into CASCLAGDEQYF.

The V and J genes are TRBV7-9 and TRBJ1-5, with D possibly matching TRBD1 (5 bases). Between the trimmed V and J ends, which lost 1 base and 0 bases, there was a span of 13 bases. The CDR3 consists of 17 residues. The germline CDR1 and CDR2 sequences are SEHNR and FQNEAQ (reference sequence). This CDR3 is CASSLGEGGDSNQPQHF. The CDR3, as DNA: TGTGCCAGCAGCTTAGGGGAGGGAGGGGATAGCAATCAGCCCCAGCATTTT.

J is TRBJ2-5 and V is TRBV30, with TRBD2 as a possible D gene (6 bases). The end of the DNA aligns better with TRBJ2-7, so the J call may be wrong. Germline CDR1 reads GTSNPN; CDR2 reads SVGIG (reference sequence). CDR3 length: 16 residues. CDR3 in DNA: TGTGCCTGGAGAGCCGGGACTGGCTCGAGACCCTACGAGCAGTACTTC. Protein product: CAWRAGTGSRPYEQYF.